One sample yielded the 15 T cell receptor beta chains listed below, sequenced in a study of T-cell memory formation after mild COVID-19. Using its own MiXCR run on the 5' RACE reads, TCRdb lists one record per CDR3 protein. The table shows about 14,000 distinct CDR3 sequences, with about 16% occurring only once. The specimen was PBMCs or a T cell subset sorted from them (not recorded which). The receptor source for this set is a man aged 18 to 30 who had mild COVID-19 (a few samples of this study predate the infection). Cell type and time point are not known.

The chain links TRBV18 to TRBJ1-3; TRBD1 is a possible D gene (6 bases). CDR1 is KGHSH and CDR2 is LQKENI in the germline V gene. Deletions cut 8 bases from V and 4 bases from J, with 9 bases between. This CDR3 has 12 amino acids. CDR3 residues: CASKDSGNTIYF. The CDR3 bases are TGTGCCAGCAAGGACAGCGGAAACACCATATATTTT.

V is TRBV20-1 and J is TRBJ2-7, with D perhaps TRBD1 or TRBD2 (5 bases each). CDR3 length: 16 amino acids. CDR1 and CDR2 from the germline V gene are DFQATT and SNEGSKA (reference sequence). Trimming took 4 bases from V and 2 from J, leaving 21 bases between them. The CDR3 loop is CSANNGGMTRAYEQYV. CDR3 in DNA: TGCAGTGCTAATAATGGGGGAATGACACGAGCCTACGAGCAGTACGTC.

The chain has TRBV12-3 or TRBV12-4 and TRBJ2-7; 9 nucleotides line up with TRBD2. The J call is uncertain, as TRBJ2-1 better fits the DNA end. The CDR3 sequence is 16 residues long. In nucleotides, the CDR3 is TGTGCCAGCAGGCGAGGCAGCGGGGGGTTGCCCGGGGAGCAGTTCTTC. It is translated as CASRRGSGGLPGEQFF.

This clonotype was seen many times. The rearrangement joins TRBV5-6 to TRBJ2-7; D may correspond to TRBD1 or TRBD2 (5 bases each). This CDR3 is built from 15 residues. The V end lost 4 bases, the J end lost 3 bases, and 17 bases lay between the germline ends. Germline CDR1 SGHDT, CDR2 YYEEEE. The CDR3, as DNA: TGTGCCAGCAGCACCACGGGACGGAAACTCTACGAGCAGTACGTC. This gives the protein CASSTTGRKLYEQYV.

This clonotype was picked up many times. The chain recombines TRBV5-6 with TRBJ2-2; 8 bases line up with TRBD1. V lost 4 bases, J lost 4 bases, and 3 bases stayed unmatched. CDR3 size: 14 residues. Germline V CDR1 and CDR2: SGHDT, YYEEEE. For the CDR3, the DNA is TGTGCCAGCAGCGTGACAGGGGTCACCGGGGAGCTGTTTTTT. It yields the protein CASSVTGVTGELFF.

This clonotype has ten or more counts. V is TRBV2 and J is TRBJ2-3, with TRBD2 identical over 9 bases. Germline CDR1 SNHLY, CDR2 FYNNEI. The CDR3 is made up of 14 amino acids. The trim removed 6 bases at V and 2 bases at J, leaving 3 bases unmatched. The CDR3 protein is CASRIAGDTDTQYF. CDR3 bases: TGTGCCAGCAGGATAGCGGGGGACACAGATACGCAGTATTTT.

This clonotype was seen more than once but under ten times. The chain uses TRBV4-2 and TRBJ1-2, with D possibly matching TRBD1 (6 bases). Trimming took 4 bases from V and 11 from J, leaving 23 bases between them. Germline CDR1 is LGHNA and CDR2 is YNFKEQ. This CDR3 contains 15 residues. The CDR3 nucleotides are TGTGCCAGCAGCCCAGAATTGGGGACATGGGTCGGGTACACCTTC. Its protein product is CASSPELGTWVGYTF.

This chain connects TRBV9 to TRBJ1-5; no clear D gene. This CDR3 contains 15 residues. V lost 0 bases, J lost 5 bases, and 12 bases lay in between. The V gene's germline CDR1 is SGDLS and CDR2 YYNGEE. Here the CDR3 reads CASSVGSGSYQPQHF. In DNA form, the CDR3 reads TGTGCCAGCAGCGTAGGATCAGGATCCTATCAGCCCCAGCATTTT.

The chain is built from TRBV27 and TRBJ1-2, with D possibly TRBD1 on 5 matching bases. CDR1 is MNHEY and CDR2 is SMNVEV in the germline V gene (reference sequence). The V and J ends lost 2 bases and 4 bases respectively, with 14 bases between them. There are 15 residues in the CDR3. CDR3 bases: TGTGCCAGCAGTTTAGGGGGAAACCCCTTCTATGGCTACACCTTC. Protein product: CASSLGGNPFYGYTF.

This clonotype has a count of ten or more. This rearrangement joins TRBV30 to TRBJ2-3, with D perhaps matching TRBD2 (5 bases). Trimming removed 0 bases at V and 0 bases at J, with 13 bases between. This CDR3 is built from 16 residues. Germline-derived CDR1 and CDR2 are GTSNPN and SVGIG (reference sequence). CDR3: CAWSVWVGGSTDTQYF. DNA for the CDR3: TGTGCCTGGAGTGTATGGGTTGGAGGAAGCACAGATACGCAGTATTTT.

This clonotype was recorded many times. The genes are TRBV3-1 and TRBJ2-1, with D perhaps matching TRBD1 (6 bases). CDR3 length: 15 residues. Trimming pared 3 bases from V and 4 bases from J, leaving 13 bases between. Germline values: CDR1 LGHDT, CDR2 YNNKEL (reference sequence). In DNA form, the CDR3 reads TGTGCCAGCAGCCACACCGGACAGATATACAATGAGCAGTTCTTC. This sequence encodes CASSHTGQIYNEQFF.

The chain links TRBV12-3 or TRBV12-4 to TRBJ1-5, with a weak D call TRBD1 (5 bases). The CDR3 extends over 15 amino acids. Trimming removed 5 bases at V and 6 bases at J, with 17 bases between. The CDR3 here is CASSHGQGGGQPQHF. Written as DNA, the CDR3 is TGTGCCAGCAGTCATGGGCAGGGTGGGGGTCAGCCCCAGCATTTT.

This clonotype was detected ten times or more. The CDR3 sequence: CASTTGLPFNEQFF. CDR3 coding DNA: TGTGCCAGCACTACCGGACTCCCGTTCAATGAGCAGTTCTTC. The J gene is TRBJ2-1, the V gene TRBV6-5, with D possibly matching TRBD2 (5 bases). Germline V gives CDR1 MNHEY, CDR2 SVGAGI. V lost 7 bases and J lost 6, with 16 bases in between. This CDR3 contains 14 residues.

This clonotype has just a few counts. In DNA form, the CDR3 reads TGTGCCAGCAGCCAACGACTAGCGGGGCGGGGAGATACGCAGTATTTT. It translates to CASSQRLAGRGDTQYF. The chain uses TRBV7-3 and TRBJ2-3; 11 positions match TRBD2. V lost 5 bases, J lost 5 bases, and 9 bases stayed unmatched. Germline assignment: CDR1 SGHTA and CDR2 FQGTGA. The CDR3 spans 16 residues.

The J gene is TRBJ2-5, the V gene TRBV7-8; 7 bases align to TRBD1. CDR3 length equals 15 residues. Germline assignment: CDR1 SGHVS and CDR2 FQNEAQ. The V segment lost 4 bases and the J segment 3 bases; nucleotides outside the gene matches: 8. DNA for the CDR3: TGTGCCAGCAGCTCCAGCAGGGGGTATGAAGAGACCCAGTACTTC. This translates into CASSSSRGYEETQYF.